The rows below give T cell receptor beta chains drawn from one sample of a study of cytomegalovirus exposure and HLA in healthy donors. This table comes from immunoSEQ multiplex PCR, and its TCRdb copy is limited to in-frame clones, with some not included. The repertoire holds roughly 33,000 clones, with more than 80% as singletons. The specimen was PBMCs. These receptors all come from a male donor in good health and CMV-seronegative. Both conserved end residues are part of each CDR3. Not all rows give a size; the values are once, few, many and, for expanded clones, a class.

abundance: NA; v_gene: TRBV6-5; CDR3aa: CASSTQALAMWHF
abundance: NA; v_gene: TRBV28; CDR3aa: CASKVQGLTDTQYF
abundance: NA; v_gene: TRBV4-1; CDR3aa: CASSQGAAGASYEQYF
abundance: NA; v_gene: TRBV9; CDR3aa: CASSARDRGSGNTIYF
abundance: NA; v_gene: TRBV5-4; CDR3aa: CASSLAGGQETQYF
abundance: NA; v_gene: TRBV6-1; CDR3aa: CASSEGQPYEQYF
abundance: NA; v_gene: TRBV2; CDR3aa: CASRVRGGNSPLHF
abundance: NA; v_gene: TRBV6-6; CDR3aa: CASSYTSGGDTQYF
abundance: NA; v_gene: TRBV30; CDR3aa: CAWSWSSRSYEQYF
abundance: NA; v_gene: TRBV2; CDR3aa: CASRRRTGNGDTQYF
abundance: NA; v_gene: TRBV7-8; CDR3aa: CASSLGLAGEKQYF
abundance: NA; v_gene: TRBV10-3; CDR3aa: CAISESERGGRRDTQYF
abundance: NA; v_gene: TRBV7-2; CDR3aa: CASSRVAGISYEQYF
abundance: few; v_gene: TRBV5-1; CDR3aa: CASSLRGGYTF
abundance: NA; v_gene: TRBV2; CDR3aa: CASSEGGWDSPLHF
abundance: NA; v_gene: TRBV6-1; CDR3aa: CASSESRRGPHYGYTF
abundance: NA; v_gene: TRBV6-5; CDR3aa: CASSYRRNYGYTF
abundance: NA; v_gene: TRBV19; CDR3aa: CASSLSSTEAFF
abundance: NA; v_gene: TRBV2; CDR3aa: CASILTGDKNTEAFF
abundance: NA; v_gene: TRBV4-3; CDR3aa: CASSQALLAPYNEQFF
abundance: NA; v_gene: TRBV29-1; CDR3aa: CSVVGLATSYNEQFF
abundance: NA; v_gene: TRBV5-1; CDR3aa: CASSLGRLAGVTDTQYF
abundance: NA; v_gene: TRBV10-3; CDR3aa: CAISRDRESREQYF
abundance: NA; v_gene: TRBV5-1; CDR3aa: CASSLARAGETQYF
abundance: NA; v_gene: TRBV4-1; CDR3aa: CASSQGSSGGSNEQFF
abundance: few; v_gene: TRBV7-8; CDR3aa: CASSLGTALYEQYF
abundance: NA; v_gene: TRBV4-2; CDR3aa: CASSRENTGDREQFF
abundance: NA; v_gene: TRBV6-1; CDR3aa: CASSLGGTEQYF
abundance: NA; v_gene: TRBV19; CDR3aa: CASSIVQPTGGGTEAFF
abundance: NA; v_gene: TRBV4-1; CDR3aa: CASSRTVNTGELFF
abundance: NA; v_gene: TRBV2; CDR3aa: CASSGRGLGTEAFF